This note documents a single T cell receptor (beta chain) sequence. Antigen specificity is unknown. The sample belongs to a study of shared clonotypes between healthy human individuals. Study information: A donor's plate count was three for CD4 naive and three for CD4 memory; CD8 naive had two and CD8 memory one.

Study outcomes and limitations: It was the non-shared clonotypes that had lower generation probabilities than clonotypes shared by all four donors. The study drew on few donors, limiting represented genetic and exposure-history diversity.

Germline V gene lookup returns CDR1 SGHVS and CDR2 FNYEAQ. CDR3 size: 14 residues. Trimming pared 4 bases from V and 7 bases from J, leaving 13 bases between. Some clones are missing from TCRdb's copy, which holds only in-frame ones; the method was immunoSEQ multiplex PCR. The data hold about 2.2 million clones, with 80% to 95% observed a single time. CD45RO-negative CD8 cells positively selected for CCR7 made up the naive population, which excluded terminally differentiated effector memory CD45RA+ cells. V and J are TRBV7-6 and TRBJ1-4; D is uncertain. Sequencing used naive CD8+ T cells from PBMCs. This TCR derives from a man aged 18 to 30 in good health. Some clones in this sample may be carry-over from other donors' samples. The CDR3 spells CASSSYGRGEKLFF. The CDR3 DNA follows: TGTGCCAGCAGCTCGTACGGACGGGGTGAAAAACTGTTTTTT.